One and the same sample provided the 9 T cell receptor beta chains below, sequenced in a study of shared clonotypes between healthy human individuals. The data were produced by immunoSEQ multiplex PCR, yet TCRdb's version contains in-frame clones alone and is incomplete. The table includes 2 million to 2.5 million clones, approximately 94% detected once. Sequenced input: naive CD4+ T cells sorted from blood. The subset was: CD45RA+ positively selected. The receptors stem from a man younger than 30 in good health.

In nucleotides, the CDR3 is TGTGCCAGCAGCCAGGGGGGCATCTCTGGAAACACCATATATTTT. Encoded protein: CASSQGGISGNTIYF. This sequence joins TRBV9 and TRBJ1-3; 7 nucleotides align to TRBD1. Germline V lookup: CDR1 SGDLS, CDR2 YYNGEE. After removal of 4 bases from V and 0 bases from J, the junction contained 4 bases not matched to a gene. The CDR3 covers 15 residues.

V and J are TRBV6-1 and TRBJ2-7; 9 nucleotides match TRBD2. The germline V gene has CDR1 MNHNS and CDR2 SASEGT. The CDR3 is 17 residues long. V was pared by 3 bases and J by 0 bases, with 9 bases of the junction left unmatched. CDR3 sequence: CASSDPGTSIRSYEQYF. The DNA for the CDR3 is TGTGCCAGCAGTGACCCCGGGACTAGCATCCGCTCCTACGAGCAGTACTTC.

J is TRBJ1-6 and V is TRBV6-5; D is uncertain. The V and J ends lost 2 bases and 7 bases respectively, with 12 bases between them. The CDR3 extends over 15 amino acids. Germline-derived CDR1 and CDR2 are MNHEY and SVGAGI. CDR3 sequence: CASSYAAVENSPLHF. CDR3 nucleotides: TGTGCCAGCAGTTACGCGGCGGTTGAGAATTCACCCCTCCACTTT.

The V call is TRBV25-1, the J call TRBJ2-1; 7 nucleotides match TRBD1. Germline CDR1 reads MGHDK; CDR2 reads SYGVNS. The CDR3 is 16 amino acids. Germline trimming cut 3 bases from V and 7 bases from J; bases unmatched to any gene: 12. CDR3 region: CASSDPSETGSNEQFF. For the CDR3, the DNA is TGTGCCAGCAGTGACCCTTCTGAGACAGGGAGTAATGAGCAGTTCTTC. Full variable domain (rest looked up from reference TRBV25-1 and TRBJ2-1): EADIYQTPRYLVIGTGKKITLECSQTMGHDKMYWYQQDPGMELHLIHYSYGVNSTEKGDLSSESTVSRIRTEHFPLTLESARPSHTSQYLCASSDPSETGSNEQFFGPGTRLTVL.

The rearrangement uses TRBV10-1 and TRBJ2-5; D not certain. Per germline, CDR1 WNHNN and CDR2 SYGVQD (reference sequence). The V and J ends lost 10 bases and 5 bases respectively, with 23 bases between them. The CDR3 loop spans 15 amino acids. The CDR3 DNA sequence: TGCGCCACAAGCGTTTCACGGAAAGTGTGGGAGACCCAGTACTTC. This translates into CATSVSRKVWETQYF.

The chain carries TRBV6-5 and TRBJ2-5; D is tentatively TRBD1 or TRBD2 (5 bases each). The CDR3 contains 15 residues. Trimming removed 7 bases at V and 1 base at J, with 16 bases between. Germline values: CDR1 MNHEY, CDR2 SVGAGI. CDR3 nucleotide sequence: TGTGCCAGCAAGGGATGGGGACCGCCCCAAGAGACCCAGTACTTC. It translates to CASKGWGPPQETQYF.

V is TRBV5-1 and J is TRBJ2-7; D is possibly TRBD1 (5 bases). Deletions cut 1 base from V and 6 bases from J, with 8 bases between. The CDR3 contains 12 residues. Germline V lookup: CDR1 SGHRS, CDR2 YFSETQ. In DNA, the CDR3 is TGCGCCAGCAGCTTGCAGGGTCGCGAGCAGTACTTC. Encoded protein: CASSLQGREQYF.

This chain connects TRBV29-1 to TRBJ1-1; weak D call: TRBD1 (6 bases). This CDR3 has 15 amino acids. Germline V gene data show CDR1 as SQVTM and CDR2 as ANQGSEA. V shed 2 bases and J shed 5 bases, with 18 bases lying between them. This chain's CDR3 is CSVEHWGQGVTEAFF. The DNA for the CDR3 is TGCAGCGTTGAACATTGGGGGCAGGGAGTGACTGAAGCTTTCTTT.

CDR3 DNA sequence: TGTGCCAGCAGTTCTTATGCTAATGAAAAACTGTTTTTT. Protein sequence: CASSSYANEKLFF. This chain links TRBV6-1 with TRBJ1-4; D call uncertain. Germline CDR1 and CDR2: MNHNS and SASEGT. Trimming took 5 bases from V and 3 from J, leaving 7 bases between them. The CDR3 totals 13 residues.